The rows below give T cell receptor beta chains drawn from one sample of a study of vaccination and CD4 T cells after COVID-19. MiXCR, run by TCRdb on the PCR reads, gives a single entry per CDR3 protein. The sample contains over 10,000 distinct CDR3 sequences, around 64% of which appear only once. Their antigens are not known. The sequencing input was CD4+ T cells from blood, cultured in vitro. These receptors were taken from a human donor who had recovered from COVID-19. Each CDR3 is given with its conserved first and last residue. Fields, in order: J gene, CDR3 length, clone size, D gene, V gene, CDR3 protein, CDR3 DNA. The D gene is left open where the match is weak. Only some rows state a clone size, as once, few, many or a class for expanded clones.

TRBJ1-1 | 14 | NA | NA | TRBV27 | CASSFRGLNTEAFF | TGTGCCAGCAGTTTTCGGGGCTTGAACACTGAAGCTTTCTTT
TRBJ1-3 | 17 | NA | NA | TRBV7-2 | CASSSRGDNRARHTIYF | TGTGCCAGCAGCTCCCGGGGGGACAACCGAGCCCGACACACCATATATTTT
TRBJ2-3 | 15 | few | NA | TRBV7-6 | CASSLEGYGTDTQYF | TGTGCCAGCAGCTTAGAAGGGTACGGCACAGATACGCAGTATTTT
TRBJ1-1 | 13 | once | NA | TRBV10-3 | CAVLEGTYTEAFF | TGTGCCGTCCTGGAGGGGACGTACACTGAAGCTTTCTTT
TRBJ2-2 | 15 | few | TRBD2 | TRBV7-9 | CASSPTSGNTGELFF | TGTGCCAGCAGCCCGACTAGCGGGAACACCGGGGAGCTGTTTTTT
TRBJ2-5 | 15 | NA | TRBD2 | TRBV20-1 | CSVKSGREGRETQYF | TGCAGTGTTAAAAGCGGCCGGGAGGGCCGAGAGACCCAGTACTTC
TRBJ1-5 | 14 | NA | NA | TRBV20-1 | CSARVAGAVQPQHF | TGCAGTGCTAGAGTAGCGGGGGCTGTTCAGCCCCAGCATTTT
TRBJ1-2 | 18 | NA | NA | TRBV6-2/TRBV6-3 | CASSYGAIGPSYGYGYTF | TGTGCCAGCAGTTACGGGGCTATTGGGCCCAGCTATGGCTATGGCTACACCTTC
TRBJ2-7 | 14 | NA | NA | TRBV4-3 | CASSQDWQGYEQYF | TGCGCCAGCAGCCAAGATTGGCAGGGGTACGAGCAGTACTTC
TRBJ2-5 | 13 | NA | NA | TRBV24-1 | CATSDLTSETQYF | TGTGCCACCAGTGATTTGACAAGCGAGACCCAGTACTTC
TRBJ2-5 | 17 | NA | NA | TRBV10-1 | CASSEHHKEGGKETQYF | TGCGCCAGCAGTGAGCATCACAAAGAGGGGGGGAAAGAGACCCAGTACTTC
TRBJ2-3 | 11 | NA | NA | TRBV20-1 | CSATKADTQYF | TGCAGTGCTACCAAGGCAGATACGCAGTATTTT
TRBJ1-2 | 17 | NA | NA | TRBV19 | CASSIDGIGIRGYGYTF | TGTGCCAGTAGTATAGATGGTATTGGCATTCGAGGCTATGGCTACACCTTC
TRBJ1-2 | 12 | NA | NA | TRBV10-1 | CASSESGGGYTF | TGCGCCAGCAGTGAATCCGGCGGTGGCTACACCTTC
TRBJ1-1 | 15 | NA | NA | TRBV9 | CASSVQSRGNTEAFF | TGTGCCAGCAGCGTACAGAGCAGGGGGAACACTGAAGCTTTCTTT
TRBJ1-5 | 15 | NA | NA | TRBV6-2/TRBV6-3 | CASSQHRDTDQPQHF | TGTGCCAGCAGCCAACACCGGGACACTGATCAGCCCCAGCATTTT
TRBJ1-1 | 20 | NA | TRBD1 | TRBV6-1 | CVSRNFRTGGGRVWRPEAFF | TGTGTCAGCAGGAACTTTCGGACAGGGGGCGGTAGGGTTTGGAGGCCTGAAGCTTTCTTT
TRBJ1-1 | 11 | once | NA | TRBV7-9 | CASSREVGAFF | TGTGCCAGCAGCCGAGAGGTCGGAGCTTTCTTT
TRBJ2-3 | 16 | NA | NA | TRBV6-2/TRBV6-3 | CASSRGAGRSTDTQYF | TGTGCCAGCAGCCGCGGGGCCGGTCGGAGCACAGATACGCAGTATTTT
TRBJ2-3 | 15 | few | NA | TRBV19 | CASSSYRVSTDTQYF | TGTGCCAGTAGTAGTTACAGGGTCTCCACAGATACGCAGTATTTT
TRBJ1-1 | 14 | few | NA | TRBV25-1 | CASSELDRNTEAFF | TGTGCCAGCAGTGAACTGGACAGAAACACTGAAGCTTTCTTT
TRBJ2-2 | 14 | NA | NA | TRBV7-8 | CASSPAGSTGELFF | TGTGCCAGCAGCCCGGCAGGATCAACCGGGGAGCTGTTTTTT
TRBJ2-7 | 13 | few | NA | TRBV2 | CASSDIDSYEQYF | TGTGCCAGCAGTGATATCGACTCCTACGAGCAGTACTTC
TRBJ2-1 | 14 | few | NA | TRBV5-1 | CASSLPTVHNEQFF | TGCGCCAGCAGCCTACCCACAGTTCACAATGAGCAGTTCTTC
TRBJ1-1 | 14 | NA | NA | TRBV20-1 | CSARALGDYTEAFF | TGCAGTGCTAGAGCGTTGGGCGATTACACTGAAGCTTTCTTT
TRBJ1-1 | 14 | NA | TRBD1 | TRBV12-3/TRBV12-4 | CASSLHRGLSEAFF | TGTGCCAGCAGTTTACACAGGGGGCTCTCTGAAGCTTTCTTT
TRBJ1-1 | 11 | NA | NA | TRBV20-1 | CSASRASEAFF | TGCAGTGCTTCCCGGGCTTCCGAAGCTTTCTTT
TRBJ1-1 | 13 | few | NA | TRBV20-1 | CSGQDRANTEAFF | TGCAGTGGTCAGGACAGAGCGAACACTGAAGCTTTCTTT
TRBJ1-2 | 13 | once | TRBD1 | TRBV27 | CASAGDRLYGYTF | TGTGCCAGCGCCGGGGACAGACTTTATGGCTACACCTTC
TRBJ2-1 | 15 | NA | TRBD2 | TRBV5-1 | CASIPLAGINNEQFF | TGCGCCAGCATACCACTAGCGGGAATAAACAATGAGCAGTTCTTC
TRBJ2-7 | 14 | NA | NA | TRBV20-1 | CSARTSGQNYEQYF | TGCAGTGCGCGGACCTCGGGACAAAACTACGAGCAGTACTTC
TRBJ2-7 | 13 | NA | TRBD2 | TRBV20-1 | CSALTSGRDEQYF | TGCAGTGCTCTGACTAGCGGGAGAGACGAGCAGTACTTC
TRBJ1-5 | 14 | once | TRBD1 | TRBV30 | CAWQTGGLGQPQHF | TGTGCCTGGCAAACAGGGGGCTTGGGTCAGCCCCAGCATTTT
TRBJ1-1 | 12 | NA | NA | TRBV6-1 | CASRILGYEAFF | TGTGCCAGCAGGATCTTGGGTTATGAAGCTTTCTTT
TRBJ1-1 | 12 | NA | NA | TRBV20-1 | CSASRGNTEAFF | TGCAGTGCTAGTAGGGGGAACACTGAAGCTTTCTTT
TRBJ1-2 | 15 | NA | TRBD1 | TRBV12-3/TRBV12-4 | CASSRFQGGSGGYTF | TGTGCCAGCAGCCGATTCCAGGGGGGATCGGGCGGCTACACCTTC
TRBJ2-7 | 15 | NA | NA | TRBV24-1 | CATSDGQRTSYEQYF | TGTGCCACCAGTGATGGACAGCGTACATCCTACGAGCAGTACTTC
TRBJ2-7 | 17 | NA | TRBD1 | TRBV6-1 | CASSLTPRDRRSYEQYF | TGTGCCAGCAGTCTCACCCCCCGGGACAGGCGCTCCTACGAGCAGTACTTC
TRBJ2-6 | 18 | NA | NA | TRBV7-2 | CASSLGRRFISGANVLTF | TGTGCCAGCAGCTTAGGGCGACGTTTCATCTCTGGGGCCAACGTCCTGACTTTC
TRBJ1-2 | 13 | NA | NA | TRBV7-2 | CASSLRIALGYTF | TGTGCCAGCAGCCTCCGAATCGCGTTAGGATACACCTTC
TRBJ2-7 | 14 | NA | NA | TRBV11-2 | CASSPPGYSYEQYF | TGTGCCAGCAGTCCGCCAGGTTACTCCTACGAGCAGTACTTC
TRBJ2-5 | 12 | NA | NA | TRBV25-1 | CASSEPTQTQYF | TGTGCCAGCAGTGAGCCGACACAGACCCAGTACTTC
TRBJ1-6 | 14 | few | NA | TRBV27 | CASSPTEYNSPLHF | TGTGCCAGCAGCCCGACAGAATATAATTCACCCCTCCACTTT
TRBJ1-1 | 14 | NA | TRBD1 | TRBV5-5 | CASSRTGMGTEAFF | TGTGCCAGCAGTAGGACAGGGATGGGAACTGAAGCTTTCTTT
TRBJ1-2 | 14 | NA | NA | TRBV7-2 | CASSLGLGSRGYTF | TGTGCCAGCAGCTTAGGTCTTGGGAGCCGGGGCTACACCTTC
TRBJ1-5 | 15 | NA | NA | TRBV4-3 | CASSQDGARGQPQHF | TGCGCCAGCAGCCAAGATGGGGCCAGGGGACAGCCCCAGCATTTT
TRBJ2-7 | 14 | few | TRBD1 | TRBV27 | CASSWGTGTYEQYF | TGTGCCAGCAGTTGGGGGACAGGCACCTACGAGCAGTACTTC